Described below is a single T cell receptor beta chain sequence and its context. What it recognizes is unknown. V lost 7 bases, J lost 2 bases, and 8 bases lay in between. The CDR3 has 11 amino acids. The germline CDR1 and CDR2 sequences are DFQATT and SNEGSKA (reference sequence). These data come from a study of tumor-infiltrating lymphocytes in localized non-small cell lung cancer. Background on the study: From each patient, both tumor and uninvolved lung, non-adjacent to tumor, were sampled.

Libraries were prepared by immunoSEQ multiplex PCR; TCRdb keeps only in-frame clonotypes and omits some of them. The sample lists 6,900 or so clones, around two thirds seen once, with around 6% in the top ten. Study-wide findings and caveats: IM1 and IM2 tumors showed no difference in T-cell fraction.

This sequence joins TRBV20-1 and TRBJ2-5; possible D gene TRBD1, 5 bases. Sequences were obtained from uninvolved lung tissue not adjacent to the tumor. The receptor was derived from a human donor with non-small cell lung cancer. CDR3 protein: CSEDSQETQYF. The DNA of the CDR3 is TGCAGTGAAGACAGTCAAGAGACCCAGTACTTC.